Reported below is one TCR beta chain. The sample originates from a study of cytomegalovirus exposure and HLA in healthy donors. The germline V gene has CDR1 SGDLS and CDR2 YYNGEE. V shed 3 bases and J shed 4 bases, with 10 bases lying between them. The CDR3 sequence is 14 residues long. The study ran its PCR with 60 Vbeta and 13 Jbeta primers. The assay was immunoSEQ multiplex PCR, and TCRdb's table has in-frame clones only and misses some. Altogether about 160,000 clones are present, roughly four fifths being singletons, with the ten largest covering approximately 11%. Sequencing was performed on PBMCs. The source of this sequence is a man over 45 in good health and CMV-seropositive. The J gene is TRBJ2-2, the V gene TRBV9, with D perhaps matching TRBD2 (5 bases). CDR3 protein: CASSGLASTGELFF. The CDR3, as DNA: TGTGCCAGCAGCGGGCTAGCTTCCACCGGGGAGCTGTTTTTT.